This passage covers 10 T cell receptor beta chains from one sample sequenced in a study of human T cells and chemical hapten exposure. Time point indicated: healthy volunteer bleed at 6 weeks. Total RNA was extracted from unfractionated whole blood. TCRdb analysed the RACE reads with MiXCR anew, one entry per CDR3 protein. Of about 37,000 distinct CDR3 sequences in the sample, around 5.9% were seen once. Sequenced material: whole blood. The receptor source for this set is a human donor in good health. Some clones in this sample may be carry-over from other donors' samples.

The chain links TRBV10-3 to TRBJ1-2; possible D gene TRBD1, 6 bases. From germline, CDR1 is ENHRY and CDR2 SYGVKD. The length of the CDR3 is 13 residues. The V end lost 6 bases, the J end lost 3 bases, and 11 bases lay between the germline ends. The CDR3 DNA sequence: TGTGCCATCAGGGACAGAGGCGACTATGGCTACACCTTC. It translates to CAIRDRGDYGYTF.

This clonotype was found a few times. The V and J genes are TRBV6-2 or TRBV6-3 and TRBJ1-5; D not resolved. V dropped 4 bases and J dropped 3 bases, with 22 bases sitting between them. CDR3 length equals 18 residues. Germline CDR1 reads MNHEY; CDR2 reads SVGEGT. The CDR3 coding sequence is TGTGCCAGCAGTTTCGGCCCATCGTCGGCAGCGTACAATCAGCCCCAGCATTTT. This codes for CASSFGPSSAAYNQPQHF.

This clonotype has a handful of counts. The chain uses TRBV6-6 and TRBJ1-1, with D perhaps TRBD1 (5 bases). This CDR3 comprises 14 residues. V gave up 5 bases and J gave up 0 bases, with 10 bases separating them. Germline-derived CDR1 and CDR2 are MNHNY and SVGAGI (reference sequence). The CDR3 sequence: CASSRGGMNTEAFF. The DNA for the CDR3 is TGTGCCAGCAGTCGCGGGGGGATGAACACTGAAGCTTTCTTT.

This clonotype was seen ten or more times. J is TRBJ2-3 and V is TRBV2; perhaps D is TRBD1 or TRBD2 (5 bases each). Trimming cost V 4 bases and J 2 bases, with 7 bases left between them. CDR1 is SNHLY and CDR2 is FYNNEI in the germline V gene. The CDR3 consists of 13 residues. The CDR3, as DNA: TGTGCCAGCAGTGTGGGGACCACAGATACGCAGTATTTT. Translated, it gives CASSVGTTDTQYF.

This clonotype was found many times. The J gene is TRBJ1-2, the V gene TRBV7-2; D is undetermined. The germline V gene encodes CDR1 SGHTA and CDR2 FQGNSA. Trimming took 5 bases from V and 1 from J, leaving 14 bases between them. This CDR3 is 15 amino acids long. CDR3 DNA: TGTGCCAGCAGCCTTACACGAAATAGTAACTATGGCTACACCTTC. It encodes CASSLTRNSNYGYTF.

The chain recombines TRBV10-2 with TRBJ2-3; no clear D gene. The V gene lost 6 bases and the J gene lost 5 bases, with 9 bases spanning the gap. Germline CDR1 reads WSHSY; CDR2 reads SAAADI. The CDR3 runs to 12 residues. The CDR3 region is CASRGRLDTQYF. As DNA, the CDR3 is TGCGCCAGCAGGGGAAGATTAGATACGCAGTATTTT.

The chain links TRBV6-4 to TRBJ2-1, with D unresolved. The CDR3 covers 16 residues. V gave up 0 bases and J gave up 0 bases, with 9 bases separating them. Germline CDR1 reads MRHNA; CDR2 reads SNTAGT. The chain's CDR3 is CASSDSASVSYNEQFF. The CDR3 bases are TGTGCCAGCAGTGACTCGGCCAGTGTCTCCTACAATGAGCAGTTCTTC.

The chain links TRBV4-1 to TRBJ2-3; TRBD1 might be the D (6 bases). The CDR3 consists of 13 residues. Germline-derived CDR1 and CDR2 are MGHRA and YSYEKL. V lost 3 bases and J 4 bases, leaving 8 bases between the germline ends. The CDR3 nucleotides are TGCGCCAGCAGCCAGGGGGCTCCAGATACGCAGTATTTT. Amino acid sequence: CASSQGAPDTQYF.

At least ten counts were recorded for this clonotype. V usage is TRBV3-1 and J usage is TRBJ1-1; no reliable D call. Trimming left V 3 bases short and J 6 bases short, with 8 bases between. From germline, CDR1 is LGHDT and CDR2 YNNKEL (reference sequence). CDR3 length: 12 amino acids. The CDR3 loop is CASSHPSAEAFF. As DNA, the CDR3 is TGTGCCAGCAGCCATCCCTCAGCTGAAGCTTTCTTT.

This clonotype appeared many times. The genes are TRBV7-2 and TRBJ2-7, with D unclear. Germline-derived CDR1 and CDR2 are SGHTA and FQGNSA. The length of the CDR3 is 15 residues. V was clipped by 3 bases and J by 0 bases, with 12 bases between them. CDR3 nucleotide sequence: TGTGCCAGCAGCTTTAAGGGTCCGGGCTCCTACGAGCAGTACTTC. Amino acids: CASSFKGPGSYEQYF.